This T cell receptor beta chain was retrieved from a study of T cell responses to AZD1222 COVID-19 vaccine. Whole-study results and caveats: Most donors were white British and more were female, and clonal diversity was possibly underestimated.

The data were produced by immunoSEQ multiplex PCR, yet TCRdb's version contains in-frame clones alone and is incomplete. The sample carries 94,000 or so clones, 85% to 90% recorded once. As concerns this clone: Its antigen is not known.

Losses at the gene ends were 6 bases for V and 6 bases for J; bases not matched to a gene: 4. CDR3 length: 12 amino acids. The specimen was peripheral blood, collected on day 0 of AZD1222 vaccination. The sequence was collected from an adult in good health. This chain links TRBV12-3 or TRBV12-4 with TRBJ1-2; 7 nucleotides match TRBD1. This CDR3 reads CASSRGTDGYTF. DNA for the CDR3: TGTGCCAGCAGCCGCGGGACAGATGGCTACACCTTC.